These T cell receptor beta chains were read from a single sample in a study of human T cells and chemical hapten exposure. One entry per CDR3 protein, called by TCRdb with MiXCR from the 5' RACE reads. The top ten clones hold around 2.3% of a sample with some 78,000 distinct CDR3 sequences, about 7.7% of them seen once. These receptors came from a male donor in good health. CDR3s include the opening cysteine and the closing phenylalanine or tryptophan. D genes are given only for firm matches. Clone size is shown for a subset of rows, as once, few, many or a class of expanded clone.

abundance | j_gene | d_gene | v_gene | CDR3nt | CDR3aa
few | TRBJ2-5 | TRBD1 | TRBV7-9 | TGTGCCAGCAGCTGGACAGGGGGGCATGACCAAGAGACCCAGTACTTC | CASSWTGGHDQETQYF
many | TRBJ2-7 | TRBD1 | TRBV6-1 | TGTGCCAGCAGGGGGACAGGGTCCTACGAGCAGTACTTC | CASRGTGSYEQYF
. | TRBJ2-1 | . | TRBV19 | TGTGCCAGTAGTAAGGGACTGTACAATGAGCAGTTCTTC | CASSKGLYNEQFF
. | TRBJ2-6 | TRBD1 | TRBV6-1 | TGTGCCAGCAGAGATCCGGGACAGGGCTCTGGGGCCAACGTCCTGACTTTC | CASRDPGQGSGANVLTF
many | TRBJ1-1 | TRBD1 | TRBV6-1 | TGTGCCGGGCACAGGGGACCGAACACTGAAGCTTTCTTT | CAGHRGPNTEAFF
. | TRBJ1-6 | . | TRBV7-9 | TGTGCCACCCACGCGTGGGGGGGCCAACGGTCACCCCTCCACTTT | CATHAWGGQRSPLHF
few | TRBJ2-4 | TRBD1 | TRBV6-5 | TGTGCCAGCAGTTACTCCGGGACAGTACTAGCCAAAAACATTCAGTACTTC | CASSYSGTVLAKNIQYF
few | TRBJ2-2 | . | TRBV7-9 | TGTGCCAGCGGGGGGAGTTGGTCGGACACCGGGGAGCTGTTTTTT | CASGGSWSDTGELFF
. | TRBJ2-4 | . | TRBV20-1 | TGCAGTGCTAGAGAAACGGGGGCCGTAAACATTCAGTACTTC | CSARETGAVNIQYF
many | TRBJ1-5 | . | TRBV27 | TGTGCCAGCAGTTGGAGAGGGGCCAATCAGCCCCAGCATTTT | CASSWRGANQPQHF
many | TRBJ2-1 | . | TRBV10-3 | TGTGCCATCAGCCCTATAGAAAATGAGCAGTTCTTC | CAISPIENEQFF
. | TRBJ2-2 | . | TRBV29-1 | TGCAGCGTTGAAGGCCGGGACGGGGACACCGGGGAGCTGTTTTTT | CSVEGRDGDTGELFF
. | TRBJ2-6 | . | TRBV6-2/TRBV6-3 | TGTGCCAGCAGTTCCCCCCTCTCTGGGGCCAACGTCCTGACTTTC | CASSSPLSGANVLTF
. | TRBJ1-4 | . | TRBV18 | TGTGCCAGCTCACCACCAAGCTGTGAAAAACTGTTTTTT | CASSPPSCEKLFF
few | TRBJ1-2 | . | TRBV19 | TGTGCCAGTAGTATCCAAGCAGCCTATGGCTACACCTTC | CASSIQAAYGYTF
. | TRBJ2-5 | . | TRBV5-1 | TGCGCCAGCATGCGGCGGACGGATCAAGAGACCCAGTACTTC | CASMRRTDQETQYF
few | TRBJ1-2 | . | TRBV6-1 | TGTGCCAGCTGGGGGGAGGGAGGCGACTATGGCTACACCTTC | CASWGEGGDYGYTF
few | TRBJ1-1 | . | TRBV7-9 | TGTGCCAGCAGCTCATGGACGGCGAACACTGAAGCTTTCTTT | CASSSWTANTEAFF
many | TRBJ2-2 | TRBD1 | TRBV12-3/TRBV12-4 | TGTGCCACCCGCCGGGACAGAACCACCGGGGAGCTGTTTTTT | CATRRDRTTGELFF
many | TRBJ2-1 | TRBD1 | TRBV7-8 | TGTGCCAGCAGCGTCTCCGGGACAGGGGAACTCGATGAGCAGTTCTTC | CASSVSGTGELDEQFF
many | TRBJ2-3 | TRBD1 | TRBV20-1 | TGCAGTGCTCCGACAGGGCCAGATACGCAGTATTTT | CSAPTGPDTQYF
few | TRBJ1-5 | TRBD1 | TRBV20-1 | TGCAGTGCTAGAGATCGACAGGGGGATCAGCCCCAGCATTTT | CSARDRQGDQPQHF
few | TRBJ1-1 | TRBD1 | TRBV5-4 | TGTGCCAGCACGGACAGGTTGGACACTGAAGCTTTCTTT | CASTDRLDTEAFF
. | TRBJ2-5 | TRBD2 | TRBV20-1 | TGCAGTGCCTCGTACGCTAGCGGGGTCCAAGAGACCCAGTACTTC | CSASYASGVQETQYF
many | TRBJ2-7 | . | TRBV6-5 | TGTGCCAGCAGTTACGGGGTGCCGTCCTACGAGCAGTACTTC | CASSYGVPSYEQYF
few | TRBJ1-5 | . | TRBV7-8 | TGTGCCAGCAGGGGTGGCAGGGGCTATCAGCCCCAGCATTTT | CASRGGRGYQPQHF